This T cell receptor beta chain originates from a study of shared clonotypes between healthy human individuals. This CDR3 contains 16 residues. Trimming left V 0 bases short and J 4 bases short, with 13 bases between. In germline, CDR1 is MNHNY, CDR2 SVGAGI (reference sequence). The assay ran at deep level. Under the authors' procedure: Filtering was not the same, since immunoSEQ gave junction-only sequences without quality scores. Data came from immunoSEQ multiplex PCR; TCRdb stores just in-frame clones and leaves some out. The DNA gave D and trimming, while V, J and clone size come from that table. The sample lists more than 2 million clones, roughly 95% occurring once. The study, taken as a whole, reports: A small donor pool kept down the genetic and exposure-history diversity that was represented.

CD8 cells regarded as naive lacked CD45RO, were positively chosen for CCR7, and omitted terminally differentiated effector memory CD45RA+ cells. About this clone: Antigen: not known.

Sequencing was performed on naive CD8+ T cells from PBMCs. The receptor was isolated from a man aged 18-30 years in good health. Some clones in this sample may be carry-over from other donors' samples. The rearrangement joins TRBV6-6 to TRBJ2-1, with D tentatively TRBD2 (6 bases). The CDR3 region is CASSYSGASEYNEQFF. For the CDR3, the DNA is TGTGCCAGCAGTTACTCTGGGGCTAGCGAATACAATGAGCAGTTCTTC.